This TCR beta chain derives from a study of shared clonotypes between healthy human individuals. Positive CCR7 selection of CD45RO-negative cells yielded the naive CD8 cells, and terminally differentiated effector memory CD45RA+ cells were excluded. Donors were Caucasian adults residing in Nashville, Tennessee, USA. Clones were read by immunoSEQ multiplex PCR, and TCRdb kept only the in-frame ones, dropping some. Here the sample spans about 800,000 clones, 96% being singletons. Points from the study as a whole: Unshared clonotypes carried lower generation probabilities than those common to all four donors. Owing to a small donor count, the genetic and exposure-history diversity represented was limited. Generally, naive subsets came out with larger estimated richness than memory subsets.

Germline CDR1 MNHEY, CDR2 SMNVEV (reference sequence). The CDR3 sequence is 13 residues long. Trimming pared 4 bases from V and 7 bases from J, leaving 14 bases between. About this clone itself: Its antigen is still unknown.

The genes are TRBV27 and TRBJ2-7; weak D call: TRBD2 (5 bases). Sequencing was performed on naive CD8+ T cells sorted from blood. The sequence was collected from a man in his thirties or forties in good health. In nucleotides, the CDR3 is TGTGCCAGCAGTTCACGTCCGGGAAAAGAGCAGTACTTC. It codes for CASSSRPGKEQYF.